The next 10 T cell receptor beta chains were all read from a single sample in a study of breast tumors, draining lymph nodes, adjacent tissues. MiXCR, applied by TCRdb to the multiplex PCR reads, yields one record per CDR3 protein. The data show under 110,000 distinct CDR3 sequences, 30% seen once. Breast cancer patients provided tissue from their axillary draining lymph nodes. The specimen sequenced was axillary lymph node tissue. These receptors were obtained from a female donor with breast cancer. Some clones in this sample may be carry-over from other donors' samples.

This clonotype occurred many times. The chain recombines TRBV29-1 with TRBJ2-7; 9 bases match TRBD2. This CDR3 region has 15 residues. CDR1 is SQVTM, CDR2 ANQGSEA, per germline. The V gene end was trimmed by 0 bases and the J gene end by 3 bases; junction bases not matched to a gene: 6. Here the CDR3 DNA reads TGCAGCGTTGAAGACGGGCGGGAGGGGCTCTACGAGCAGTACTTC. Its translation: CSVEDGREGLYEQYF.

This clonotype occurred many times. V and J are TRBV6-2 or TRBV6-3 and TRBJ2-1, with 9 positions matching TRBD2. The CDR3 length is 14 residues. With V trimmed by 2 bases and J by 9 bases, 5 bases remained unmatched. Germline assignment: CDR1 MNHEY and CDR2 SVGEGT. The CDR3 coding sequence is TGTGCCAGCAGTTACGGGGTGACTAGCGGTGAGCAGTTCTTC. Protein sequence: CASSYGVTSGEQFF.

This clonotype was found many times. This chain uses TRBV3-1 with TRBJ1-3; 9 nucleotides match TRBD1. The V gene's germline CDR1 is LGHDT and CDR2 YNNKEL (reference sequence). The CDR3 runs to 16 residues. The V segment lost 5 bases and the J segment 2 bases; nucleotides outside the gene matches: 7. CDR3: CASSDRYRGPGNTIYF. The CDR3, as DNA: TGTGCCAGCAGCGACCGGTACAGGGGGCCTGGAAACACCATATATTTT.

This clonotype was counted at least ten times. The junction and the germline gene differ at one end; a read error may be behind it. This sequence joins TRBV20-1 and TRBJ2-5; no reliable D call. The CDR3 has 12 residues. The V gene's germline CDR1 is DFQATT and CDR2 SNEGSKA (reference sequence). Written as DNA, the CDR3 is TGCAGTGCTAGAGCACAACAAGAGACCCCGTACTTC. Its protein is CSARAQQETPYF.

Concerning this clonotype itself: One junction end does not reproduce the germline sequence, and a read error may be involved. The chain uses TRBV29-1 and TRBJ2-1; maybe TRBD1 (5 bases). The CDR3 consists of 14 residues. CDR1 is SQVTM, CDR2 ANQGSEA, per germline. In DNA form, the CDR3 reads TGCAGCGCCGCAGGACAAGGAGCTTACAATGAGCAGCTCTTC. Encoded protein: CSAAGQGAYNEQLF.

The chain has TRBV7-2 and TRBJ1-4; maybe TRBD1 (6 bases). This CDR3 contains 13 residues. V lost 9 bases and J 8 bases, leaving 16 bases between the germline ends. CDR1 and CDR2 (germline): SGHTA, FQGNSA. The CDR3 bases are TGTGCCAGTAGCGTGATGCAGGGGGAAAAACTGTTTTTT. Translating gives CASSVMQGEKLFF.

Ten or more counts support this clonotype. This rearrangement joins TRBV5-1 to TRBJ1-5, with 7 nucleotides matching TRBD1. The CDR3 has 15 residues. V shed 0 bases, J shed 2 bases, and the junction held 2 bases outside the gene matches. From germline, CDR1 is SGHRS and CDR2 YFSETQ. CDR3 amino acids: CASSLAGGGNQPQHF. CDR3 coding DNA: TGCGCCAGCAGCTTGGCAGGGGGTGGCAATCAGCCCCAGCATTTT.

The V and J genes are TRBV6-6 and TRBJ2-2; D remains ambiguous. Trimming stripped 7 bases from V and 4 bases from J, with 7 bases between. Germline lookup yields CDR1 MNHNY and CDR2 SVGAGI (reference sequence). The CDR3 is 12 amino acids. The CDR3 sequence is CASNAGTGELFF. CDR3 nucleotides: TGTGCCAGCAATGCCGGCACCGGGGAGCTGTTTTTT.

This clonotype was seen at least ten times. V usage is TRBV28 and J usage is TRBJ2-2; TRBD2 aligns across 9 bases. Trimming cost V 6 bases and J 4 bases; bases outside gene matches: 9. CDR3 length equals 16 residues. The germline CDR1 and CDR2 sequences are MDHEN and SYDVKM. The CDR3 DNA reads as TGTGCCAGCAGCTCATTAGCGGGGGCTGTCACCGGGGAGCTGTTTTTT. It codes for CASSSLAGAVTGELFF.

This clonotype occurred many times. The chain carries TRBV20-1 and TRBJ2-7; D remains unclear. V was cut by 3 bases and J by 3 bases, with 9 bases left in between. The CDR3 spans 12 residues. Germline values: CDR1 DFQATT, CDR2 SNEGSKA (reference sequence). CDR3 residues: CSASPDFYEQYF. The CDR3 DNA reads TGCAGTGCTAGCCCCGACTTCTACGAGCAGTACTTC.